Given below is one T cell receptor (beta chain) in context. Within the sample, other DNA sequences also encode this same CDR3. This entry is derived from a study of shared clonotypes between healthy human individuals. Study-level background: Samples came from a couple of female and a few male donors aged 18 to 49.

Germline loops: CDR1 SGHRS, CDR2 YFSETQ. CDR3 length: 16 amino acids. The trim removed 0 bases at V and 0 bases at J, leaving 2 bases unmatched. Sequenced by immunoSEQ multiplex PCR; TCRdb stores in-frame clones only, minus some. The sample records some 2,500,000 clones, approximately 94% being singletons. The chain couples TRBV5-1 to TRBJ2-1, with 8 bases matching TRBD2. Sequencing was done on a sample of naive CD4+ T cells from PBMCs. Subset described: CD45RA+ positively selected. The sequence came from a man younger than 30 in good health. Some clones in this sample may be carry-over from other donors' samples. CDR3 nucleotide sequence: TGCGCCAGCAGCTTGGTAACTAGCGGCTCCTACAATGAGCAGTTCTTC. This gives the protein CASSLVTSGSYNEQFF.